This TCR beta chain emerged from a study of glioma-infiltrating T cells. Trimming stripped 3 bases from V and 8 bases from J, with 20 bases between. The germline gives CDR1 MDHEN, CDR2 SYDVKM. This CDR3 contains 16 residues. Whole-study results and caveats: Above-expected tissue-blood divergence occurred in all gliomas, most in low-grade ones. Very few CDR3 sequences were shared between tissue and blood.

Using RNA template, CDR3s of TCR alpha and beta were amplified with iRepertoire arm-PCR. One-step reverse transcription and amplification started from approximately 100-400 ng of tissue mRNA or PBMC total RNA. TCRdb analysed the multiplex PCR reads with MiXCR anew, one entry per CDR3 protein. The table has approximately 90,000 distinct CDR3 sequences, 20% to 25% seen once. Concerning this clonotype: Its antigen remains unidentified.

The receptor was isolated from a human donor with low-grade glioma or glioblastoma, undergoing nonglioma brain surgery, or in good health (not recorded which). This chain uses TRBV28 with TRBJ2-1; D uncertain. The sequencing input was glioma tissue, nonneoplastic brain tissue, or PBMCs (not recorded which). In DNA form, the CDR3 reads TGTGCCAGCAGTTTTACGTTAAGGTCCTTGTCCTATGAGCAGTTCTTC. As protein: CASSFTLRSLSYEQFF.